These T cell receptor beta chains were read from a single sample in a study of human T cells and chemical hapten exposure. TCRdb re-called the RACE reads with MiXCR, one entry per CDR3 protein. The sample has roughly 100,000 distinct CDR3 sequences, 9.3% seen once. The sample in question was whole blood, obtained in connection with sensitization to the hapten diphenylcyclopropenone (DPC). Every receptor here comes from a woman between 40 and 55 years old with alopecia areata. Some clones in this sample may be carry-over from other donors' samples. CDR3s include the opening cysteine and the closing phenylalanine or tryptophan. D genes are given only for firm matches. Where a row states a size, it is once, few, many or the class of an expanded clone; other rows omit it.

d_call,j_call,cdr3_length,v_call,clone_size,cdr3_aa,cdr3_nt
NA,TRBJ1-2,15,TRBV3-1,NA,CASSQDQGGQYGYTF,TGTGCCAGCAGCCAAGATCAGGGAGGGCAGTATGGCTACACCTTC
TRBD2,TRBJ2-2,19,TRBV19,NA,CASRWTSGRAMSNTGELFF,TGTGCCAGTAGATGGACTAGCGGGAGAGCGATGTCGAACACCGGGGAGCTGTTTTTT
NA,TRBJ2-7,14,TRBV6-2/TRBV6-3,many,CASSYSIGGSEQYF,TGTGCCAGCAGTTACTCGATTGGGGGCAGCGAGCAGTACTTC
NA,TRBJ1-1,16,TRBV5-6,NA,CASSLEVGTMNTEAFF,TGTGCCAGCAGCTTGGAAGTCGGAACCATGAACACTGAAGCTTTCTTT
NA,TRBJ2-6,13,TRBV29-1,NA,CSVASSGANVLTF,TGCAGCGTTGCAAGCTCTGGGGCCAACGTCCTGACTTTC
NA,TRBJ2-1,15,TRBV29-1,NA,CSVGGQLSSYNEQFF,TGCAGCGTCGGAGGACAGCTCAGCTCCTACAATGAGCAGTTCTTC
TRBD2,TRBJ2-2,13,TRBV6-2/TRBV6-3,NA,CASSGGRFGELFF,TGTGCCAGCAGCGGCGGGAGATTCGGGGAGCTGTTTTTT
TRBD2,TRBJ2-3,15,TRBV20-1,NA,CSAELRAGVADTQYF,TGCAGTGCTGAGCTACGAGCGGGAGTGGCAGATACGCAGTATTTT
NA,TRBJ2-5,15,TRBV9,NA,CASSLDTGYQETQYF,TGTGCCAGCAGCTTGGACACAGGGTACCAAGAGACCCAGTACTTC
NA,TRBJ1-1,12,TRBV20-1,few,CSARDFLTEAFF,TGCAGTGCTAGAGATTTCCTAACTGAAGCTTTCTTT
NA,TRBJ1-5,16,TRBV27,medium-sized,CASSAPQGYSNQPQHF,TGTGCCAGCAGTGCACCCCAGGGTTATAGCAATCAGCCCCAGCATTTT
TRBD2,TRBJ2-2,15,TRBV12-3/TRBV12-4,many,CASSSRGGNTGELFF,TGTGCCAGCAGTAGCCGGGGGGGAAACACCGGGGAGCTGTTTTTT
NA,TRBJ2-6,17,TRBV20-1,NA,CSAGASVSRSGANVLTF,TGCAGTGCTGGGGCTAGCGTATCGCGCTCTGGGGCCAACGTCCTGACTTTC
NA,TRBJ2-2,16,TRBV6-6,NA,CASSRRGTPNTGELFF,TGTGCCAGCAGCCGTCGAGGGACTCCGAACACCGGGGAGCTGTTTTTT
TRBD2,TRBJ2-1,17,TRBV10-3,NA,CAISELAGGLYNNEQFF,TGTGCCATCAGTGAGCTTGCGGGAGGGTTATATAACAATGAGCAGTTCTTC
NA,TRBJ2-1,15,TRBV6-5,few,CASSRVTGGYNEQFF,TGTGCCAGCAGTCGCGTGACAGGAGGCTACAATGAGCAGTTCTTC
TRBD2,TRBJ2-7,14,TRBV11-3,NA,CASSSTSGRAEQYF,TGTGCCAGCAGCTCAACTAGCGGGAGGGCCGAGCAGTACTTC
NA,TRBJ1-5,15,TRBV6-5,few,CASSQRDSVNQPQHF,TGTGCCAGCAGTCAACGCGATTCTGTCAATCAGCCCCAGCATTTT
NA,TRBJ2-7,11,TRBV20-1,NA,CSAPMDGEQYF,TGCAGTGCTCCCATGGACGGAGAGCAGTACTTC
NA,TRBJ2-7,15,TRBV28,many,CASSSLPVNSYEQYF,TGTGCCAGCAGTTCCCTCCCTGTGAATTCCTACGAGCAGTACTTC
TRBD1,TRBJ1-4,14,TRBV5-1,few,CASRSRDSTEKLFF,TGCGCCAGCAGAAGTCGGGACAGTACAGAAAAACTGTTTTTT
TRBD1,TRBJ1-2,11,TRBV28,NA,CANRDRNGYTF,TGTGCCAACCGGGACAGGAATGGCTACACCTTC
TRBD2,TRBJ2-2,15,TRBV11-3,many,CASSSSGTNTGELFF,TGTGCCAGCAGCTCGAGCGGGACGAACACCGGGGAGCTGTTTTTT
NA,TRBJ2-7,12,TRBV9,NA,CASSRTPYEQYF,TGTGCCAGCAGCCGGACCCCCTACGAGCAGTACTTC
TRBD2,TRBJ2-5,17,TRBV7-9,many,CASSLGYRAGGFETQYF,TGTGCCAGCAGCTTAGGTTATCGAGCGGGAGGTTTCGAGACCCAGTACTTC
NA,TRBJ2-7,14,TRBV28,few,CASTLPRVPPEQYF,TGTGCCAGCACCCTCCCTCGGGTCCCCCCCGAGCAGTACTTC
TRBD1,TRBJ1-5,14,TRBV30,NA,CAWSLGQGDQPQHF,TGTGCCTGGAGCCTTGGACAGGGGGATCAGCCCCAGCATTTT
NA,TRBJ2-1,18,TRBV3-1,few,CASSQDLSGLSRANEQFF,TGTGCCAGCAGCCAAGATTTGTCCGGGCTCTCTCGGGCTAATGAGCAGTTCTTC
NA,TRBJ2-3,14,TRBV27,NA,CASSYRMSTDTQYF,TGTGCCAGCAGTTATCGTATGAGCACAGATACGCAGTATTTT
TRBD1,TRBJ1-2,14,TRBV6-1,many,CASSEADRGYGYTF,TGTGCCAGCAGTGAAGCCGACAGGGGCTATGGCTACACCTTC
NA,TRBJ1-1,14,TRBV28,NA,CASSLARGRTEAFF,TGTGCCAGCAGCTTAGCCAGGGGCCGGACTGAAGCTTTCTTT
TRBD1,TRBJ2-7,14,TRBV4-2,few,CASSHGQGKPEQYF,TGTGCCAGCAGCCACGGACAGGGTAAGCCAGAGCAGTACTTC
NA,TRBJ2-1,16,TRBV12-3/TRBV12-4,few,CASSFSGAGGDNEQFF,TGTGCCAGCAGTTTTAGCGGGGCAGGGGGCGACAATGAGCAGTTCTTC
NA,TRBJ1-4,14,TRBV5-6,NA,CASSPQGANEKLFF,TGTGCCAGCAGCCCACAGGGAGCTAATGAAAAACTGTTTTTT
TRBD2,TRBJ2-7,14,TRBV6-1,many,CASRVAGGPDEQYF,TGTGCCAGCAGGGTAGCGGGAGGACCGGACGAGCAGTACTTC
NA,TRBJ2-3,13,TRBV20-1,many,CSALRETTDTQYF,TGCAGTGCTCTTCGCGAGACTACAGATACGCAGTATTTT
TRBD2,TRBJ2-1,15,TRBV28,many,CASSSYSGGYNEQFF,TGTGCCAGCAGTTCATATAGCGGGGGCTACAATGAGCAGTTCTTC
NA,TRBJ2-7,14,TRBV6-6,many,CASSYRGTGYEQYF,TGTGCCAGCAGTTACCGGGGGACGGGCTACGAGCAGTACTTC
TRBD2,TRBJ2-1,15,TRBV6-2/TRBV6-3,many,CASSPPGTRRSQQFF,TGTGCCAGCAGCCCCCCCGGGACTAGGAGGTCCCAGCAGTTCTTC
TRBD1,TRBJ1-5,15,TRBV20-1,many,CSASWRPGGTEPQHF,TGCAGTGCTAGTTGGCGTCCAGGGGGCACGGAGCCCCAGCATTTT
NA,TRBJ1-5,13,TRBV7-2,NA,CASSTRGNQPQHF,TGTGCCAGCAGCACACGGGGGAATCAGCCCCAGCATTTT
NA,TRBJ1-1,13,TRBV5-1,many,CASSLDRTFEAFF,TGCGCCAGCAGCTTGGACAGAACCTTTGAAGCTTTCTTT
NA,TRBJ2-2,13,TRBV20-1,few,CSARYGSTGELFF,TGCAGTGCTAGGTACGGGAGCACCGGGGAGCTGTTTTTT
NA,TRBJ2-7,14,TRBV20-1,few,CSARLPRTPYEQYF,TGCAGTGCTAGGTTGCCGAGAACTCCCTACGAGCAGTACTTC
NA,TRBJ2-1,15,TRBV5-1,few,CASSLALSSYNEQFF,TGCGCCAGCAGCTTGGCCCTGAGCTCCTACAATGAGCAGTTCTTC
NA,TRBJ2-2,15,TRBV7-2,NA,CASSLAGGDTGELFF,TGTGCCAGCAGCTTAGCAGGGGGGGACACCGGGGAGCTGTTTTTT
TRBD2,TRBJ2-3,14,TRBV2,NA,CASVSGSSTDTQYF,TGTGCCAGCGTTAGCGGGTCTAGCACAGATACGCAGTATTTT
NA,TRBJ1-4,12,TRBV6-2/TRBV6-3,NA,CASSYSGEKLFF,TGTGCCAGCAGTTACAGTGGCGAAAAACTGTTTTTT
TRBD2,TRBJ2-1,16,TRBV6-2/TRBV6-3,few,CASSRISSGSPNEQFF,TGTGCCAGCAGTAGAATTTCTAGCGGGAGCCCCAATGAGCAGTTCTTC
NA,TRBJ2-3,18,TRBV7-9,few,CASSFPTNTGGVPDTQYF,TGTGCCAGCAGCTTCCCCACCAACACGGGCGGGGTTCCAGATACGCAGTATTTT
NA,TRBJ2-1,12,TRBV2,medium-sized,CASSGLFNEQFF,TGTGCCAGCAGTGGACTGTTCAATGAGCAGTTCTTC
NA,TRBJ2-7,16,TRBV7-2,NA,CASSLAEGYFSYEQYF,TGTGCCAGCAGCTTAGCAGAAGGGTATTTCTCCTACGAGCAGTACTTC
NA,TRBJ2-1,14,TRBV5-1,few,CASSLSVAAMGQFF,TGCGCCAGCAGCTTGAGTGTCGCAGCGATGGGGCAGTTCTTC
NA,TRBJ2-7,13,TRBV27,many,CASSADRSYEQYF,TGTGCCAGCAGTGCAGACAGGTCCTACGAGCAGTACTTC